This T cell receptor beta chain appears in the sequencing data of a study of long-term antiretroviral therapy in people with HIV. Study conclusions and caveats: Pre-ART clonal expansion yielded clones that dominated the repertoire at all time points. The study found that diversity rose after ART but stayed below transplant donor controls. Blood specimens, gathered between the mid-2000s and the late 2010s, were possibly obtained under older ART regimens. There were no data on ART adherence, viral resistance or therapy changes, a gap that limits inferences about post-ART repertoire changes.

The count of this clone is one. The antigen is undetermined. Survey level was the resolution at which the v3.0 immunoSEQ assay ran. The table came from immunoSEQ multiplex PCR; TCRdb's copy has only in-frame clones and leaves some out. This sample has fewer than 35,000 clones; around 85% occur once, and the top ten carry 8% to 9%. The sequence came from a man aged 35 to 55 with HIV. Specimen: unsorted PBMCs, collected 3 years after starting antiretroviral therapy.

Written as DNA, the CDR3 is TGTGCCAGCAGCACGCGGACTAGCGGCACAGATACGCAGTATTTT. This codes for CASSTRTSGTDTQYF. This sequence joins TRBV13 and TRBJ2-3; TRBD2 matches 9 bases. The CDR3 is 15 amino acids. The V gene's germline CDR1 is PRHDT and CDR2 FYEKMQ (reference sequence). V was clipped by 5 bases and J by 1 base; unmatched bases: 4.